The rows below give T cell receptor beta chains drawn from one sample of a study of T cells in Graves' hyperthyroidism and ophthalmopathy. One entry per CDR3 protein results from TCRdb running MiXCR on the multiplex PCR reads. Among about 500,000 distinct CDR3 sequences listed, over 45% were seen once. Sequencing input: peripheral blood or thyroid tissue (not recorded which). Source of these receptors: an adult woman with Graves' disease, either hyperthyroidism or ophthalmopathy (not recorded which). Each CDR3 is given with its conserved first and last residue. A D gene is named only where the DNA matches it firmly. A clone size is listed for some rows: how often the clone was seen (once, few, many), or a class if it is expanded.

clone_size d_call j_call v_call cdr3_nt cdr3_aa
. . TRBJ1-1 TRBV20-1 TGCAGTGCTCTCGGGGGGGCGAACACTGAAGCTTTCTTT CSALGGANTEAFF
few . TRBJ1-1 TRBV10-3 TGTGCCATCAGCGGACCGAACACTGAAGCTTTCTTT CAISGPNTEAFF
once TRBD1 TRBJ1-1 TRBV2 TGTGCCAGCAGACAGGGGCTGAACACTGAAGCTTTCTTT CASRQGLNTEAFF
many . TRBJ2-7 TRBV12-3/TRBV12-4 TGTGCCAGCAGTAAGGAAGGAGGCTACGAGCAGTACTTC CASSKEGGYEQYF
many . TRBJ1-4 TRBV14 TGTGCCAGCAGCACGGGAGTCAGGGGTGAAAAACTGTTTTTT CASSTGVRGEKLFF
. TRBD1 TRBJ1-6 TRBV19 TGTGCCAGTAGTATCGCGACAGGGGGTTCACCCCTCCACTTT CASSIATGGSPLHF
. TRBD1 TRBJ2-7 TRBV15 TGTGCCACCAGCAGGGACAGGGTGGGCTACGAGCAGTACTTC CATSRDRVGYEQYF
many . TRBJ2-5 TRBV6-1 TGTGCCAGCAGTGAAAGTTTTGTGAGGGCCCAGTACTTC CASSESFVRAQYF
many TRBD1 TRBJ1-1 TRBV2 TGTGCCAGCAGTCAGGGGACAGGGGGTACTGAAGCTTTCTTT CASSQGTGGTEAFF
. . TRBJ2-5 TRBV10-3 TGTGCCATCAGTGAGTCTCCAGGTGGGGAGACCCAGTACTTC CAISESPGGETQYF
. . TRBJ2-5 TRBV5-5 TGTGCCAGCAGCCTCCAGACAGAGACCCAGTACTTC CASSLQTETQYF
. TRBD1 TRBJ1-6 TRBV7-2 TGTGCCAGCAGCTTCCCGGACAGGGGGCTCTCACCCCTCCACTTT CASSFPDRGLSPLHF
few . TRBJ1-1 TRBV12-3/TRBV12-4 TGTGCCAGCAGTTTGTTAATGCCCGGGAACACTGAAGCTTTCTTT CASSLLMPGNTEAFF
many . TRBJ1-2 TRBV5-6 TGTGCCAGCAGCCTACGGACATCGTATGGCTACACCTTC CASSLRTSYGYTF
few TRBD2 TRBJ2-5 TRBV19 TGTGCCAGTAGTACGGCCGGACTAGCGGAAGAGACCCAGTACTTC CASSTAGLAEETQYF
once . TRBJ1-1 TRBV6-5 TGTGCCATAGGACACCCCGGTGCTTTCTTT CAIGHPGAFF
. . TRBJ1-1 TRBV29-1 TGCAGCGTTGAACCCGTCACTGAAGCTTTCTTT CSVEPVTEAFF
. . TRBJ1-4 TRBV12-3/TRBV12-4 TGTGCCAGCAGTATGACCGGGACGGCCCATGAAAAACTGTTTTTT CASSMTGTAHEKLFF
. TRBD2 TRBJ2-7 TRBV29-1 TGCAGCGTTGAGTCGGGTAGCGGGTACGAGCAGTACTTC CSVESGSGYEQYF
. . TRBJ2-7 TRBV5-1 TGCGCCAGCAGCACCCGACCCGGCAATAGCGGACCCTACGAGCAGTACTTC CASSTRPGNSGPYEQYF
. . TRBJ1-1 TRBV7-9 TGTGCCAGTCAACGCCAACAGAACACTGAAGCTTTCTTT CASQRQQNTEAFF
. TRBD2 TRBJ2-5 TRBV7-2 TGTGCCAGCAGCTGGACTAGCGGGAGTATGCGGTACTTC CASSWTSGSMRYF
. . TRBJ1-6 TRBV2 TGTGCCAGCCGGGCGGGGCTGACTTCACCCCTCCACTTT CASRAGLTSPLHF
. . TRBJ2-7 TRBV15 TGTGCCACCGCAAAAGGTGGGGGGCGCGGCTCTTACGAGCAGTACTTC CATAKGGGRGSYEQYF
few . TRBJ1-5 TRBV7-2 TGTGCCAGCAGCCCAAGGGCAGGGCGTTCAGAACAGCCCCAGCATTTT CASSPRAGRSEQPQHF
many TRBD1 TRBJ1-5 TRBV20-1 TGCAGTGCTTACAGGGGTAATGGCAATCAGCCCCAGCATTTT CSAYRGNGNQPQHF
. . TRBJ2-4 TRBV2 TGTGCCAGCAGTCCGGGGGTAAACATTCAGTACTTC CASSPGVNIQYF
. . TRBJ1-1 TRBV10-3 TGTGCCATCAGGAAGACTAGCGGCACTGAAGCTTTCTTT CAIRKTSGTEAFF
. . TRBJ2-2 TRBV12-3/TRBV12-4 TGTGCCAGCTCAAGCGTGGAGCTGTTTTTT CASSSVELFF
many TRBD1 TRBJ1-2 TRBV4-3 TGCGCCAGCAGCCAAGAACCAGGGGGGGACTATGGCTACACCTTC CASSQEPGGDYGYTF
many . TRBJ1-2 TRBV6-5 TGTGCCAGCAGTTCCCCAACCCGGGGGCAGTACGGCTACACCTTC CASSSPTRGQYGYTF
. . TRBJ1-1 TRBV15 TGTGCCACCAGCCGGGCCAGAGCCGGGTTC CATSRARAGF